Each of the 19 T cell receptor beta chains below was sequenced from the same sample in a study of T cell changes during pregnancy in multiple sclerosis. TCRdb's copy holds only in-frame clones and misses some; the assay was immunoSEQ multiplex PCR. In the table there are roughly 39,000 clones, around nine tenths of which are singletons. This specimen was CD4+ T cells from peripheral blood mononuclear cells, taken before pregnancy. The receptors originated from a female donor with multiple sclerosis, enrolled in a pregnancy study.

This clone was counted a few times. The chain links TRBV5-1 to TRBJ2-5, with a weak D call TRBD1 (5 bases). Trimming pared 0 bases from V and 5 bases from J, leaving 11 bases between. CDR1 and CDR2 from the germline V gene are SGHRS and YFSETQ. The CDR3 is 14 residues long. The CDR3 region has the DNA TGCGCCAGCAGCTTGGGGTTGGGGCGGGAGACCCAGTACTTC. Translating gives CASSLGLGRETQYF.

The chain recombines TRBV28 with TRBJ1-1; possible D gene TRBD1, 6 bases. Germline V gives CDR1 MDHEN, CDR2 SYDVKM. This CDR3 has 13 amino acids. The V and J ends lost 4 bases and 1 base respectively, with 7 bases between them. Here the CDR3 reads CASSSTGNTEAFF. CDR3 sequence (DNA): TGTGCCAGCAGTTCGACAGGGAACACTGAAGCTTTCTTT. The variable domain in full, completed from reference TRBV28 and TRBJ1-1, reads DVKVTQSSRYLVKRTGEKVFLECVQDMDHENMFWYRQDPGLGLRLIYFSYDVKMKEKGDIPEGYSVSREKKERFSLILESASTNQTSMYLCASSSTGNTEAFFGQGTRLTVV.

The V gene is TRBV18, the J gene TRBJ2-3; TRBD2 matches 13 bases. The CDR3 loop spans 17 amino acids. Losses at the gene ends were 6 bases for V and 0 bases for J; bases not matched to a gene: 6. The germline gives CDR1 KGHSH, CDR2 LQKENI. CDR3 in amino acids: CASSPRTSGGSTDTQYF. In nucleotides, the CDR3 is TGTGCCAGCTCCCCGCGGACTAGCGGGGGTAGCACAGATACGCAGTATTTT.

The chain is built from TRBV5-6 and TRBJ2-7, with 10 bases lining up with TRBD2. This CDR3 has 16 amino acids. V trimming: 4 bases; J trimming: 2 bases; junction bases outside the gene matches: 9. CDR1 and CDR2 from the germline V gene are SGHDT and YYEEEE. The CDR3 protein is CASSGEGLAFTYEQYF. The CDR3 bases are TGTGCCAGCAGCGGGGAGGGACTAGCGTTTACCTACGAGCAGTACTTC.

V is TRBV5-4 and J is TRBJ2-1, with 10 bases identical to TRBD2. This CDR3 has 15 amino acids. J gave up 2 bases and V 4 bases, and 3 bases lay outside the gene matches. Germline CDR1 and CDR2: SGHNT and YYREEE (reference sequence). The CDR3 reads CASSRTSGTYNEQFF. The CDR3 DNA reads TGTGCCAGCAGCCGGACTAGCGGAACCTACAATGAGCAGTTCTTC.

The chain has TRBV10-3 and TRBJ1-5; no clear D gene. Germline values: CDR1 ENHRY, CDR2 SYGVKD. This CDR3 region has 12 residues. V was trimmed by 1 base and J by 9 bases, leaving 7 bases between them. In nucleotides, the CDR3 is TGTGCCATCAGTGAGTTCGTATGGCCCCAGCATTTT. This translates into CAISEFVWPQHF.

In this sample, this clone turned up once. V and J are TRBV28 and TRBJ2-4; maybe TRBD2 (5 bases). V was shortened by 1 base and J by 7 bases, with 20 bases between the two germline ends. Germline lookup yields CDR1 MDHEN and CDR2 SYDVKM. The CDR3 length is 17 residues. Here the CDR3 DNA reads TGTGCCAGCAGTTTATTCATCGGACTTCCGGGCGCGAACATTCAGTACTTC. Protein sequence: CASSLFIGLPGANIQYF.

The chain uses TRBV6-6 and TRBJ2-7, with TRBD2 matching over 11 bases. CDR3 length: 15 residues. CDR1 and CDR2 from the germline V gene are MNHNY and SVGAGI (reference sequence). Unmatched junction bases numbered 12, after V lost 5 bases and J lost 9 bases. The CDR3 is CASSDGTSGSLGQYF. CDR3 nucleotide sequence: TGTGCCAGCAGTGACGGGACTAGCGGAAGTCTCGGGCAGTACTTC.

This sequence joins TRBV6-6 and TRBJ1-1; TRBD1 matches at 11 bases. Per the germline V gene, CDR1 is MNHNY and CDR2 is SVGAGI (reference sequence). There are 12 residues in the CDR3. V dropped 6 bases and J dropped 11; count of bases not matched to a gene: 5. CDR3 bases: TGTGCCAGCAGCCGGGACAGGGGGGAGGCTTTCTTT. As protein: CASSRDRGEAFF.

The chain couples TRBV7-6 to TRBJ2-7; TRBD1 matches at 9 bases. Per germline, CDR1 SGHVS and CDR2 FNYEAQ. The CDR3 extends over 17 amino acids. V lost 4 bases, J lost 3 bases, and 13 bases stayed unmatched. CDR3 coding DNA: TGTGCCAGCAGCTCCGCGAAACCCGGGGGACAGGGCTACGAGCAGTACTTC. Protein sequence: CASSSAKPGGQGYEQYF.

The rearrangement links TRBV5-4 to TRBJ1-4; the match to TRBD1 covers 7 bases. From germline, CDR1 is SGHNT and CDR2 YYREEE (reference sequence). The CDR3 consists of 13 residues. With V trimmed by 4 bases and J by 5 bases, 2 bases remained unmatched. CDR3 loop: CASSGTVNEKLFF. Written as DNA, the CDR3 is TGTGCCAGCAGCGGGACAGTGAATGAAAAACTGTTTTTT.

CDR3 coding DNA: TGTGCCAGCAGCTTTCGACAGGTGAGCTCCTACGAGCAGTACTTC. Its translation is CASSFRQVSSYEQYF. The rearrangement links TRBV5-6 to TRBJ2-7, with D perhaps TRBD1 (6 bases). This CDR3 comprises 15 residues. Trimming removed 2 bases from V and 0 bases from J, with 12 bases in between. Per germline, CDR1 SGHDT and CDR2 YYEEEE. The full variable domain, with the rest looked up from reference TRBV5-6 and TRBJ2-7, is DAGVTQSPTHLIKTRGQQVTLRCSPKSGHDTVSWYQQALGQGPQFIFQYYEEEERQRGNFPDRFSGHQFPNYSSELNVNALLLGDSALYLCASSFRQVSSYEQYFGPGTRLTVT.

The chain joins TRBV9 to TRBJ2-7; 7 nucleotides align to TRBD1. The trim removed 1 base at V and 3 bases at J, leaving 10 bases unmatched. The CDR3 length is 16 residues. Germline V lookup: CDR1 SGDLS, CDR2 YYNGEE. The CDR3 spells CASSVHSNRQGYEQYF. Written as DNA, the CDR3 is TGTGCCAGCAGCGTACACTCGAATCGACAGGGCTACGAGCAGTACTTC. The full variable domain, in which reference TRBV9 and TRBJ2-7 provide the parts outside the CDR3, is DSGVTQTPKHLITATGQRVTLRCSPRSGDLSVYWYQQSLDQGLQFLIQYYNGEERAKGNILERFSAQQFPDLHSELNLSSLELGDSALYFCASSVHSNRQGYEQYFGPGTRLTVT.

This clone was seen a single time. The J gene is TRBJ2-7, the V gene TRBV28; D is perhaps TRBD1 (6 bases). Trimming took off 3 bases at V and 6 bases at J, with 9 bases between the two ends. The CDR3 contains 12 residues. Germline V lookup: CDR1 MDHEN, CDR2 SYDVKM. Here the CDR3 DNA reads TGTGCCAGCAGTTTTGCAGGGGTCGAGCAGTACTTC. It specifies CASSFAGVEQYF.

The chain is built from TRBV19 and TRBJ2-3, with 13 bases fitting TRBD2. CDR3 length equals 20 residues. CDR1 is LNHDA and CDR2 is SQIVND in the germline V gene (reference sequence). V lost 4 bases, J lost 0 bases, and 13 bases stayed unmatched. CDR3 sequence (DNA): TGTGCCAGTAGTAGGCGCCTCCCGGGACTAGCGGGATTTAGCACAGATACGCAGTATTTT. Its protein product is CASSRRLPGLAGFSTDTQYF.

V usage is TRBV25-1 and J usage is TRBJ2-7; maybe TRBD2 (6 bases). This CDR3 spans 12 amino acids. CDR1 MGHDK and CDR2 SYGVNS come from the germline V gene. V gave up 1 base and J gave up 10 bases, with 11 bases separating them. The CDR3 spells CASSELGGQQYF. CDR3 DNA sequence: TGTGCCAGCAGTGAATTAGGAGGGCAACAGTACTTC.

The CDR3 sequence is CASSLAGALSNYGYTF. As DNA, the CDR3 is TGTGCCAGCAGTTTGGCGGGCGCCCTATCTAACTATGGCTACACCTTC. The chain recombines TRBV28 with TRBJ1-2; the D is unclear. The ends were cut back, 3 bases at V and 0 bases at J, with 14 bases in the middle. This CDR3 contains 16 residues. CDR1 is MDHEN, CDR2 SYDVKM, per germline.

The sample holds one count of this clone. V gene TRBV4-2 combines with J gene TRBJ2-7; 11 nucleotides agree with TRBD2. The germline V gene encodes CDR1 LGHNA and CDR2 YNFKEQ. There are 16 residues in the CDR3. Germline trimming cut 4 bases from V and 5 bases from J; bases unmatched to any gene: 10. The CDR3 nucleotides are TGTGCCAGCAGCCTCCCGGGTAGCGGGAGGGCTAACGAGCAGTACTTC. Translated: CASSLPGSGRANEQYF.

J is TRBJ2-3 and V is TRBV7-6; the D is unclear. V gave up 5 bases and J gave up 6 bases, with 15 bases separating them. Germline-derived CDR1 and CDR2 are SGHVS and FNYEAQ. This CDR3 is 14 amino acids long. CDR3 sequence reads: CASSLGLSSDTQYF. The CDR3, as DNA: TGTGCCAGCAGCCTAGGTCTTTCCTCCGATACGCAGTATTTT.